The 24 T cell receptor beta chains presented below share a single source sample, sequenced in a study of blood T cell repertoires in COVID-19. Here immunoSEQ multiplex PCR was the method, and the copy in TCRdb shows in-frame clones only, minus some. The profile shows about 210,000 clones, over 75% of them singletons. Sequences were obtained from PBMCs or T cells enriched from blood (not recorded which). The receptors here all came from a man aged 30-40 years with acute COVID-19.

As DNA, the CDR3 is TGTGCCAGCAGCTACAACGACCGGGACAGGGGAATTTGGAACACCGGGGAGCTGTTTTTT. Protein product: CASSYNDRDRGIWNTGELFF. The V call is TRBV21-1, the J call TRBJ2-2; TRBD1, the table's D call, was not compared with the DNA. TRBV21-1 is marked as a pseudogene. The CDR3 sequence is 20 residues long.

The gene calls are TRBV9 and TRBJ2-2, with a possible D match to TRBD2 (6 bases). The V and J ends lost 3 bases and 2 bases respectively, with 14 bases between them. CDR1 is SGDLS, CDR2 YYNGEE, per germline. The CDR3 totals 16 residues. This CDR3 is CASSGGRQANTGELFF. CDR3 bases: TGTGCCAGCAGCGGGGGGAGGCAGGCAAACACCGGGGAGCTGTTTTTT.

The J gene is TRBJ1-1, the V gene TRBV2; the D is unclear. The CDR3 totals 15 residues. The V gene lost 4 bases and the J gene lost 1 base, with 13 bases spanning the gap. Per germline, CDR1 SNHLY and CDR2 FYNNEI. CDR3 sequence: CASSGRGRQNTEAFF. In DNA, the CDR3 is TGTGCCAGCAGTGGCCGAGGGCGGCAGAACACTGAAGCTTTCTTT.

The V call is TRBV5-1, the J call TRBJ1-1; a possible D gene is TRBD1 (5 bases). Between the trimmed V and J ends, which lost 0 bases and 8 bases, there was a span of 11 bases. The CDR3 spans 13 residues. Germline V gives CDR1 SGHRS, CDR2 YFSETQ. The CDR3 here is CASSLEAGREAFF. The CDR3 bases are TGCGCCAGCAGCTTGGAGGCAGGGAGGGAAGCTTTCTTT.

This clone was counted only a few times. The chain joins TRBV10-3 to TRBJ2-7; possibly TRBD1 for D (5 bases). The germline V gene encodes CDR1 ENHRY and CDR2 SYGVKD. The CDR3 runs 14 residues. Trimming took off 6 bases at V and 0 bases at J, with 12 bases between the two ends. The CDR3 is CAISLDSSSYEQYF. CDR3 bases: TGTGCCATCAGCCTTGACAGCAGCTCCTACGAGCAGTACTTC.

The CDR3 nucleotides read TGCGCCAGCAGCTTGGCCGGGGCGGGACCCACAGATACGCAGTATTTT. Translation gives CASSLAGAGPTDTQYF. This chain joins TRBV5-1 and TRBJ2-3; D might be TRBD2 (6 bases). Trimming took 0 bases from V and 2 from J, leaving 13 bases between them. The CDR3 is 16 residues long. Germline V lookup: CDR1 SGHRS, CDR2 YFSETQ.

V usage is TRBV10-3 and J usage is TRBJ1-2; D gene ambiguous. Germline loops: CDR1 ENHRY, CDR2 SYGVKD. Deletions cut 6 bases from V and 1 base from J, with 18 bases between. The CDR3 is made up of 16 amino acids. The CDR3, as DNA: TGTGCCATCAGGAAAGACTCGAGGGCGGTTAACTATGGCTACACCTTC. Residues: CAIRKDSRAVNYGYTF.

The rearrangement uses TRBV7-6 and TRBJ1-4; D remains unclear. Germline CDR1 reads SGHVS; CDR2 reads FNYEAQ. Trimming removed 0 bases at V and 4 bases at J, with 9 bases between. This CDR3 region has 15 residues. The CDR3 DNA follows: TGTGCCAGCAGCTTAGCGGAGGGTTTTAATGAAAAACTGTTTTTT. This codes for CASSLAEGFNEKLFF.

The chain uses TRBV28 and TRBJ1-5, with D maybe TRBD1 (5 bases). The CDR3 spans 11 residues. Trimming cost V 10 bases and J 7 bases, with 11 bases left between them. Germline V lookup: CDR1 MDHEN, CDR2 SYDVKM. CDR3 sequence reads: CATERGQPQHF. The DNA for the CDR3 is TGTGCCACCGAAAGGGGCCAGCCCCAGCATTTT.

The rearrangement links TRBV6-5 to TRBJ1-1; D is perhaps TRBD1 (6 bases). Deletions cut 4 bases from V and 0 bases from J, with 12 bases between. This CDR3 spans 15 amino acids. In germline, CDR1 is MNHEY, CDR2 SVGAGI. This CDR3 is CASSWGQPVNTEAFF. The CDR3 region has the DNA TGTGCCAGCAGTTGGGGGCAGCCAGTGAACACTGAAGCTTTCTTT.

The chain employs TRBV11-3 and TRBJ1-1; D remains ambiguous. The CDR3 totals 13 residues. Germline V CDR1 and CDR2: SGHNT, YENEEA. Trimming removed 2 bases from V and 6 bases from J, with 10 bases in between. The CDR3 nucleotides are TGTGCCAGCAGCTTAAGACGGGGTTCTGAAGCTTTCTTT. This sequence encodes CASSLRRGSEAFF. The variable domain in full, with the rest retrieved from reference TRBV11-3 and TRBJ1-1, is EAGVVQSPRYKIIEKKQPVAFWCNPISGHNTLYWYLQNLGQGPELLIRYENEEAVDDSQLPKDRFSAERLKGVDSTLKIQPAELGDSAVYLCASSLRRGSEAFFGQGTRLTVV.

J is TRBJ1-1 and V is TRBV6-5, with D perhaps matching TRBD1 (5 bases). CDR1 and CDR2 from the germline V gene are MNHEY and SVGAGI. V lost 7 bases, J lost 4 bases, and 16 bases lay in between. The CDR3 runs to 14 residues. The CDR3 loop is CASNPGRASTEAFF. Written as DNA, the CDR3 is TGTGCCAGCAATCCCGGCAGGGCTAGCACTGAAGCTTTCTTT.

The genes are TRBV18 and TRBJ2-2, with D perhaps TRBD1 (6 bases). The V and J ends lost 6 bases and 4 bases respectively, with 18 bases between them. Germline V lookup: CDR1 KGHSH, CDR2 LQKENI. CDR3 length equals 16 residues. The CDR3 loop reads CASSPIRQDLTGELFF. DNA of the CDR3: TGTGCCAGCTCGCCTATTCGACAGGACCTCACCGGGGAGCTGTTTTTT.

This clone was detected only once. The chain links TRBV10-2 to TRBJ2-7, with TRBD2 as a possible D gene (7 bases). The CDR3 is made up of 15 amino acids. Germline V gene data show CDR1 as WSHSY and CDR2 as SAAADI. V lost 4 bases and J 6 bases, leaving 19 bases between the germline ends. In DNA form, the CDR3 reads TGCGCCAGCAGTGTGCCCTCGGGGGGCGGCGGCGAGCAGTACTTC. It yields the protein CASSVPSGGGGEQYF.

In nucleotides, the CDR3 is TGTGCCTCCCCTGGAGGACAGGGGCGTCACACTGAAGCTTTCTTT. Protein sequence: CASPGGQGRHTEAFF. The gene calls are TRBV6-5 and TRBJ1-1; 9 nucleotides match TRBD1. Germline trimming cut 11 bases from V and 3 bases from J; bases unmatched to any gene: 13. The CDR3 runs to 15 residues. CDR1 and CDR2 (germline): MNHEY, SVGAGI.

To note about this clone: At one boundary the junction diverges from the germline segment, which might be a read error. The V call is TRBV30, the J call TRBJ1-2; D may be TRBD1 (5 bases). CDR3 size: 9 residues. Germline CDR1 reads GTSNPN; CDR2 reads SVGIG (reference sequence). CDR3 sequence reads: CPGNGGYTF. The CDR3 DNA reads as TGCCCAGGGAATGGTGGCTACACCTTC.

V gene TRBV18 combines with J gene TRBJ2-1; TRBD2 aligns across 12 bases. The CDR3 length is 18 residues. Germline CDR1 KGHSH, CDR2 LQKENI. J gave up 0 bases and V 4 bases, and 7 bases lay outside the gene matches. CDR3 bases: TGTGCCAGCTCACTACCGGGACTAGCGGGCGGCTCCTACAATGAGCAGTTCTTC. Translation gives CASSLPGLAGGSYNEQFF.

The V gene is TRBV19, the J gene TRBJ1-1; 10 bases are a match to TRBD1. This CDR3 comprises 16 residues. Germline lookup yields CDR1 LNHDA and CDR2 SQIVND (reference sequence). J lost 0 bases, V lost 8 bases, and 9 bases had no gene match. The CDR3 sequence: CASCQRQGAMNTEAFF. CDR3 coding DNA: TGTGCCAGTTGTCAGAGACAGGGGGCAATGAACACTGAAGCTTTCTTT.

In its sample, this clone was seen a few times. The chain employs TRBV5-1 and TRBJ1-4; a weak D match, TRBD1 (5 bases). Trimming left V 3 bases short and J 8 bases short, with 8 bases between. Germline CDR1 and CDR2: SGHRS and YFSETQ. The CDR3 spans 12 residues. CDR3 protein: CASSSRGEKLFF. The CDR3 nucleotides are TGCGCCAGCAGCTCGCGGGGGGAAAAACTGTTTTTT.

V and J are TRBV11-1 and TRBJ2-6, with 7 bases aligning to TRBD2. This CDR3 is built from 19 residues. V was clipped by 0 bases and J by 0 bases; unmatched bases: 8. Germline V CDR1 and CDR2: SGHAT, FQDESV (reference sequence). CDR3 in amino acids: CASSLAKAGVGSGANVLTF. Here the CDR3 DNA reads TGTGCCAGCAGCTTAGCGAAGGCGGGGGTCGGCTCTGGGGCCAACGTCCTGACTTTC.

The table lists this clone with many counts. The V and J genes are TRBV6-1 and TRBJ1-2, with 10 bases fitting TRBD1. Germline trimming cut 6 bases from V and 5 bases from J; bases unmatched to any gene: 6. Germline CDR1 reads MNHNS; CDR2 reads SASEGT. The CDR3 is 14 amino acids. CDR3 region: CASSLPGQGYGYTF. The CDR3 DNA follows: TGTGCCAGCAGCCTCCCGGGACAGGGGTATGGCTACACCTTC.

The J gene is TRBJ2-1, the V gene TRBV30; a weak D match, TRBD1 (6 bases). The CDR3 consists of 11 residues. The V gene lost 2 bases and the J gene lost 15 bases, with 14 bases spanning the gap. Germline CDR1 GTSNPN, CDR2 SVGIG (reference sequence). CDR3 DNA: TGTGCCTGGAGTTTTTCGGGACACCCGTTCTTC. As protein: CAWSFSGHPFF.

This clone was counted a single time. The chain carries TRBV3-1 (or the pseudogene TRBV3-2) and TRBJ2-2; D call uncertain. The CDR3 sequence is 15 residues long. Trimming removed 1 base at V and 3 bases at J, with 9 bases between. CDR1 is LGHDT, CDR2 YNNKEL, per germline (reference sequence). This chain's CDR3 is CASSQATLDTGELFF. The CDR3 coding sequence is TGTGCCAGCAGCCAAGCTACCTTAGACACCGGGGAGCTGTTTTTT.

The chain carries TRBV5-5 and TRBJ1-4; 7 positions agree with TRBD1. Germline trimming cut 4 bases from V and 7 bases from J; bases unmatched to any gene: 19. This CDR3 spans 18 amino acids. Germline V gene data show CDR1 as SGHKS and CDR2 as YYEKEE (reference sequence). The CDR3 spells CASSLRPPQGTVREKLFF. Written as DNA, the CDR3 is TGTGCCAGCAGCCTTCGGCCCCCTCAGGGGACAGTGCGTGAAAAACTGTTTTTT.